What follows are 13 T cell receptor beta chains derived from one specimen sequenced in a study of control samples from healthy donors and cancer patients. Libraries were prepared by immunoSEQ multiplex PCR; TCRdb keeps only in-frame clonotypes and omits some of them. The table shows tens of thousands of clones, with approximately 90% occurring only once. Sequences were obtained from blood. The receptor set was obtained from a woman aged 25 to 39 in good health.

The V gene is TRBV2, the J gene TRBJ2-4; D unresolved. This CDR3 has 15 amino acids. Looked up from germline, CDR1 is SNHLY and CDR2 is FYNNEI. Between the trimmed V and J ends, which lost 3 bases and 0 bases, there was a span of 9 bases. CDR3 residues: CASSEQQLAKNIQYF. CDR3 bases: TGTGCCAGCAGTGAGCAGCAACTAGCCAAAAACATTCAGTACTTC.

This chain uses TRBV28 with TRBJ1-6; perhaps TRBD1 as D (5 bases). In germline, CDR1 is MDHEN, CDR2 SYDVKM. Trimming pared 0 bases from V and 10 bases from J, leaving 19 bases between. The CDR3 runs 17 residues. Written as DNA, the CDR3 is TGTGCCAGCAGTTTATGGGGAGGGACCCTACTTCCATCACCCCTCCACTTT. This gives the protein CASSLWGGTLLPSPLHF.

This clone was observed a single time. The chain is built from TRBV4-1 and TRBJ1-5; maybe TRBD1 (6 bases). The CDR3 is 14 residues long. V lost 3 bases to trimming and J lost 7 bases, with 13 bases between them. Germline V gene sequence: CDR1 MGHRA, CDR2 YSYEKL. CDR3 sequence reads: CASSQLQGLQPQHF. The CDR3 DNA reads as TGCGCCAGCAGCCAGTTACAGGGTCTCCAGCCCCAGCATTTT.

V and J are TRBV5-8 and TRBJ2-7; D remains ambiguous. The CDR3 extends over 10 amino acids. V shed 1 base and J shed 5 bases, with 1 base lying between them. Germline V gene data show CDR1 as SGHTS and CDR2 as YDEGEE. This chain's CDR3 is CASSLNEQYF. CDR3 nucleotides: TGTGCCAGCAGCTTGAACGAGCAGTACTTC.

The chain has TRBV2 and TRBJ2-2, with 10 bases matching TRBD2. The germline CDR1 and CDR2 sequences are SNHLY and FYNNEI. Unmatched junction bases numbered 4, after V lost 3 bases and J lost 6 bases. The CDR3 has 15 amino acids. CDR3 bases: TGTGCCAGCAGTGATCTAGCGGGGGTCTCCGGGGAGCTGTTTTTT. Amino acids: CASSDLAGVSGELFF.

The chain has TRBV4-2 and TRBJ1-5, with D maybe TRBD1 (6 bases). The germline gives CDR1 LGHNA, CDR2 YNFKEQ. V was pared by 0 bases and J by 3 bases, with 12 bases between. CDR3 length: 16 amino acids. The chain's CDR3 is CASSQDPTGINQPQHF. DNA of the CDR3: TGTGCCAGCAGCCAAGACCCAACAGGGATCAATCAGCCCCAGCATTTT.

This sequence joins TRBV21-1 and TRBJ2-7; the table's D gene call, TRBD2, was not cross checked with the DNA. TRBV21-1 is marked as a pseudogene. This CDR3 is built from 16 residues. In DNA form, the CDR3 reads TGTGCCAGCAGCAAAGGATCGGTAATCTTCCCTCACGAGCAGTACTTC. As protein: CASSKGSVIFPHEQYF.

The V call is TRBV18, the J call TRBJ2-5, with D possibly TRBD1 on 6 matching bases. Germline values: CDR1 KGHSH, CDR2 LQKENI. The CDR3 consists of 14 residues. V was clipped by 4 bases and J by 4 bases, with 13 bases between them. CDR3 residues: CASSHLDRPETQYF. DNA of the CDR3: TGTGCCAGCTCACACCTGGACAGACCAGAGACCCAGTACTTC.

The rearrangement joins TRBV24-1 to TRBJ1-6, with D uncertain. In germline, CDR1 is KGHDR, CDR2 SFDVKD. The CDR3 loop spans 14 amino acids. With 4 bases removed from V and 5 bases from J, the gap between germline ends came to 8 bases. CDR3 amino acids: CATSDVGHNSPLHF. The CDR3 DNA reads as TGTGCCACCAGTGACGTCGGGCATAATTCACCCCTCCACTTT.

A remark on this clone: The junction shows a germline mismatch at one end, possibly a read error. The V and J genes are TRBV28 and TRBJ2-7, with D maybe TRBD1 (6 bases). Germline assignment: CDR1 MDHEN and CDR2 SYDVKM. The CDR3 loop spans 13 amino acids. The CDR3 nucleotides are TGTGCCAGCAGTCCTGGACAGTCCTACGGGCAGTACTTC. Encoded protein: CASSPGQSYGQYF.

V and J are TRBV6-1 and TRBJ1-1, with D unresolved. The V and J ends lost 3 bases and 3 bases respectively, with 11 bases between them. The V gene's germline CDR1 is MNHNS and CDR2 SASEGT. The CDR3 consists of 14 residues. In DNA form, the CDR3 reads TGTGCCAGCAGTGAGTCCGTGGGGTACACTGAAGCTTTCTTT. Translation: CASSESVGYTEAFF.

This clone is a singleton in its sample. CDR3 amino acids: CASSTLSAYNEQFF. The CDR3 DNA follows: TGTGCCAGTAGTACTCTAAGCGCCTACAATGAGCAGTTCTTC. The rearrangement joins TRBV19 to TRBJ2-1; D remains ambiguous. CDR3 length: 14 residues. In germline, CDR1 is LNHDA, CDR2 SQIVND (reference sequence). The ends were cut back, 4 bases at V and 2 bases at J, with 9 bases in the middle.

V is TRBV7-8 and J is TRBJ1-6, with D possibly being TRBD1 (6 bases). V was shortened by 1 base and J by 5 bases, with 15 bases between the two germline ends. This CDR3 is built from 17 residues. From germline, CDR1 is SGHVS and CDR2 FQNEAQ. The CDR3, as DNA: TGTGCCAGCAGCTTAGTGGTTTGGACAGCGAATAATTCACCCCTCCACTTT. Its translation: CASSLVVWTANNSPLHF.